The 17 T cell receptor beta chains below were found in one sample sequenced in a study of shared clonotypes between healthy human individuals. The repertoire was sequenced with immunoSEQ multiplex PCR; TCRdb's copy has only in-frame clones and lacks some. The table records hundreds of thousands of clones, 75% to 85% of them present only once. The sample comprised PBMCs. These receptors all come from a woman between 40 and 50 years old in good health. Some clones in this sample may be carry-over from other donors' samples.

This clone was found once. The CDR3 nucleotides are TGTGCCAGCAGCAGAGGAGATCGGGACACTGAAGCTTTCTTT. This translates into CASSRGDRDTEAFF. The chain couples TRBV11-2 to TRBJ1-1, with D hard to call. V lost 5 bases to trimming and J lost 3 bases, with 13 bases between them. The CDR3 runs 14 residues. Germline values: CDR1 SGHAT, CDR2 FQNNGV.

The CDR3 reads CASSPTRDRDYGYTF. CDR3 nucleotide sequence: TGTGCCAGCAGTCCCACCAGGGACAGGGACTATGGCTACACCTTC. The rearrangement uses TRBV6-5 and TRBJ1-2; 9 positions agree with TRBD1. Germline V gene data show CDR1 as MNHEY and CDR2 as SVGAGI. Trimming at V came to 5 bases and at J to 3 bases, leaving 7 bases not matched to a gene. CDR3 length equals 15 residues.

This chain connects TRBV11-2 to TRBJ2-7; 10 positions agree with TRBD1. CDR1 is SGHAT, CDR2 FQNNGV, per germline. After removal of 0 bases from V and 2 bases from J, the junction contained 4 bases not matched to a gene. This CDR3 contains 16 residues. The DNA for the CDR3 is TGTGCCAGCAGCTTAGATCTGGGGACAGGGGCCTACGAGCAGTACTTC. Amino acids: CASSLDLGTGAYEQYF.

The chain has TRBV7-9 and TRBJ1-4; a possible D gene is TRBD1 (5 bases). V was pared by 3 bases and J by 6 bases, with 11 bases between. The CDR3 sequence is 14 residues long. Germline assignment: CDR1 SEHNR and CDR2 FQNEAQ (reference sequence). CDR3 DNA sequence: TGTGCCAGCAGCTTTGGGGCGGCGGATGAAAAACTGTTTTTT. Its protein product is CASSFGAADEKLFF. Full variable domain (rest looked up from reference TRBV7-9 and TRBJ1-4): DTGVSQNPRHKITKRGQNVTFRCDPISEHNRLYWYRQTLGQGPEFLTYFQNEAQLEKSRLLSDRFSAERPKGSFSTLEIQRTEQGDSAMYLCASSFGAADEKLFFGSGTQLSVL.

The chain links TRBV6-1 to TRBJ2-7, with 7 bases matching TRBD1. This CDR3 has 16 residues. CDR1 and CDR2 from the germline V gene are MNHNS and SASEGT. J gave up 5 bases and V 4 bases, and 14 bases lay outside the gene matches. CDR3 amino acids: CASSVGIDRVRNEQYF. The CDR3 coding sequence is TGTGCCAGCAGTGTTGGGATCGACAGGGTTAGGAACGAGCAGTACTTC.

The chain has TRBV9 and TRBJ2-1, with 10 positions matching TRBD2. The CDR3 sequence is 16 residues long. V trimming: 0 bases; J trimming: 0 bases; junction bases outside the gene matches: 0. Germline CDR1 and CDR2: SGDLS and YYNGEE. Written as DNA, the CDR3 is TGTGCCAGCAGCGTAGGGACTAGCGGCTCCTACAATGAGCAGTTCTTC. Translation: CASSVGTSGSYNEQFF.

The rearrangement joins TRBV29-1 to TRBJ1-2; D perhaps matches TRBD1 (6 bases). This CDR3 is 13 amino acids long. V was trimmed by 7 bases and J by 8 bases, leaving 20 bases between them. CDR1 is SQVTM and CDR2 is ANQGSEA in the germline V gene. This chain's CDR3 is CSANRAGEGGYTF. The DNA of the CDR3 is TGCAGCGCGAACAGGGCGGGGGAGGGAGGCTACACCTTC.

V and J are TRBV29-1 and TRBJ2-1; D gene ambiguous. Germline CDR1 is SQVTM and CDR2 is ANQGSEA. This CDR3 comprises 13 residues. The DNA for the CDR3 is TGCAACCTCGACCTCATCCTCCCTCATGAGCAGTTCTTC. Its protein product is CNLDLILPHEQFF.

This clone was found a few times. CDR3 sequence (DNA): TGCAGCGCGTGGGACAGTTACAATGAGCAGTTCTTC. Protein: CSAWDSYNEQFF. The J gene is TRBJ2-1, the V gene TRBV29-1; 7 nucleotides line up with TRBD1. The V gene end was trimmed by 7 bases and the J gene end by 4 bases; junction bases not matched to a gene: 4. Germline values: CDR1 SQVTM, CDR2 ANQGSEA. The CDR3 spans 12 residues.

The chain is built from TRBV5-5 and TRBJ2-6; weak D call: TRBD2 (5 bases). Germline CDR1 SGHKS, CDR2 YYEKEE (reference sequence). Trimming took off 0 bases at V and 0 bases at J, with 10 bases between the two ends. This CDR3 has 17 amino acids. CDR3 sequence: CASSLVRESSGANVLTF. The CDR3 bases are TGTGCCAGCAGCTTGGTTAGGGAGAGCTCTGGGGCCAACGTCCTGACTTTC.

This rearrangement joins TRBV15 to TRBJ1-2, with a weak D call TRBD1 (6 bases). The CDR3 contains 14 residues. The germline V gene encodes CDR1 LNHNV and CDR2 YYDKDF (reference sequence). Trimming cost V 2 bases and J 4 bases, with 11 bases left between them. The CDR3 protein is CATSRYREGYGYTF. The DNA for the CDR3 is TGTGCCACCAGCAGATACAGGGAGGGCTATGGCTACACCTTC. Full variable domain (missing parts from reference TRBV15 and TRBJ1-2): DAMVIQNPRYQVTQFGKPVTLSCSQTLNHNVMYWYQQKSSQAPKLLFHYYDKDFNNEADTPDNFQSRRPNTSFCFLDIRSPGLGDTAMYLCATSRYREGYGYTFGSGTRLTVV.

The chain recombines TRBV29-1 with TRBJ1-1, with D possibly being TRBD1 (6 bases). The V end was cut by 4 bases, the J end by 1 base, with 10 bases between. This CDR3 has 13 residues. Germline lookup yields CDR1 SQVTM and CDR2 ANQGSEA. CDR3 in DNA: TGCAGCGTTGCTAAACAGGGGAACACTGAAGCTTTCTTT. This gives the protein CSVAKQGNTEAFF.

The rearrangement joins TRBV10-2 to TRBJ2-3; D is possibly TRBD2 (5 bases). CDR3 size: 13 residues. Between the trimmed V and J ends, which lost 7 bases and 0 bases, there was a span of 8 bases. Per germline, CDR1 WSHSY and CDR2 SAAADI. CDR3 loop: CASKEASTDTQYF. The CDR3 nucleotides read TGCGCCAGCAAGGAGGCCAGCACAGATACGCAGTATTTT.

This sequence joins TRBV30 and TRBJ2-1; D may be TRBD1 (5 bases). Germline V gives CDR1 GTSNPN, CDR2 SVGIG (reference sequence). The CDR3 is 14 amino acids. Trimming took off 3 bases at V and 2 bases at J, with 11 bases between the two ends. The CDR3 loop reads CAWSGQGAYNEQFF. The CDR3 bases are TGTGCCTGGAGCGGGCAGGGCGCCTACAATGAGCAGTTCTTC.

The chain combines TRBV6-5 with TRBJ2-1, with TRBD2 matching 8 bases. V lost 4 bases to trimming and J lost 3 bases; unmatched junction nucleotides: 5. Per the germline V gene, CDR1 is MNHEY and CDR2 is SVGAGI. The CDR3 runs to 15 residues. CDR3 sequence: CASSLSGSGYNEQFF. The CDR3 region has the DNA TGTGCCAGCAGTTTAAGCGGGAGTGGCTACAATGAGCAGTTCTTC.

The rearrangement joins TRBV15 to TRBJ2-3; the match to TRBD2 covers 10 bases. This CDR3 is built from 17 residues. Germline V lookup: CDR1 LNHNV, CDR2 YYDKDF (reference sequence). V lost 1 base to trimming and J lost 2 bases; unmatched junction nucleotides: 6. CDR3 protein: CATSRGLAGALTDTQYF. Written as DNA, the CDR3 is TGTGCCACCAGCAGAGGTCTAGCGGGGGCTCTCACAGATACGCAGTATTTT. Using reference TRBV15 and TRBJ2-3 for the parts outside the CDR3, the full variable domain is DAMVIQNPRYQVTQFGKPVTLSCSQTLNHNVMYWYQQKSSQAPKLLFHYYDKDFNNEADTPDNFQSRRPNTSFCFLDIRSPGLGDTAMYLCATSRGLAGALTDTQYFGPGTRLTVL.

The rearrangement joins TRBV7-9 to TRBJ2-5; perhaps TRBD1 as D (6 bases). The CDR3 consists of 19 residues. V shed 0 bases and J shed 5 bases, with 25 bases lying between them. Germline assignment: CDR1 SEHNR and CDR2 FQNEAQ (reference sequence). CDR3 nucleotides: TGTGCCAGCAGCTTAGCGCTTTATATGAGGGAAGGTACAGGGGAGACCCAGTACTTC. Its translation is CASSLALYMREGTGETQYF.